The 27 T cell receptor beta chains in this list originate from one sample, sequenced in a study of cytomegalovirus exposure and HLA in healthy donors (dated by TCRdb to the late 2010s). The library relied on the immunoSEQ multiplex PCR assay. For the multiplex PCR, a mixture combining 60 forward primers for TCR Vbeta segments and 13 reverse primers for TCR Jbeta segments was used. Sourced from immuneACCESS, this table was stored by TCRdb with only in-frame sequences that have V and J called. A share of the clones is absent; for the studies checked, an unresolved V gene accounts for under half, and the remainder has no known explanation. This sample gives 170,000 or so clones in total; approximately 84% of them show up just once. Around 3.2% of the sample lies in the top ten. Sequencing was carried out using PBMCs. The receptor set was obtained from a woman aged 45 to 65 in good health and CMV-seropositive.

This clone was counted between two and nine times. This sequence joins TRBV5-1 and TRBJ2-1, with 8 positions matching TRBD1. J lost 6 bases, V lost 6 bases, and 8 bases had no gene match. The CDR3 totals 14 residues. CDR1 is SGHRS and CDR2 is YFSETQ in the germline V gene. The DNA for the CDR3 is TGCGCCAGCAAACCCCGGACAGGGAGCAATGAGCAGTTCTTC. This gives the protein CASKPRTGSNEQFF.

CDR3 sequence: CASSSDPDTLSGNTIYF. CDR3 bases: TGTGCCAGCAGCTCAGATCCCGACACCCTCTCTGGAAACACCATATATTTT. The chain is built from TRBV9 and TRBJ1-3, with D unclear. This CDR3 is built from 17 residues. V dropped 4 bases and J dropped 0 bases, with 17 bases sitting between them. Germline loops: CDR1 SGDLS, CDR2 YYNGEE.

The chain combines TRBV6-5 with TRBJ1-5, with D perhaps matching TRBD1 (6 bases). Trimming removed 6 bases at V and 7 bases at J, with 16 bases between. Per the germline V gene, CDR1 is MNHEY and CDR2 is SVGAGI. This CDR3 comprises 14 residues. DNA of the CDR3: TGTGCCAGCAGCCAACAGGGCTCGGGCCAGCCCCAGCATTTT. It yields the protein CASSQQGSGQPQHF.

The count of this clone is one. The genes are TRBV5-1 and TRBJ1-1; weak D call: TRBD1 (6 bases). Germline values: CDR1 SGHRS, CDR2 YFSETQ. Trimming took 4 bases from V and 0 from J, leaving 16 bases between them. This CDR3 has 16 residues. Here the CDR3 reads CASSVGQQRMNTEAFF. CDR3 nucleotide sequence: TGCGCCAGCAGCGTCGGACAGCAGAGAATGAACACTGAAGCTTTCTTT.

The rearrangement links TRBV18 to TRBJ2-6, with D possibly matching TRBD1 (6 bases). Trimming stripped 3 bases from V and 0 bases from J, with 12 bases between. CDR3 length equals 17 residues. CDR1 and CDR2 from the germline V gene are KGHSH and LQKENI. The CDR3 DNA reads TGTGCCAGCTCACCCGATCAGGGGAGCTCTGGGGCCAACGTCCTGACTTTC. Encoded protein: CASSPDQGSSGANVLTF.

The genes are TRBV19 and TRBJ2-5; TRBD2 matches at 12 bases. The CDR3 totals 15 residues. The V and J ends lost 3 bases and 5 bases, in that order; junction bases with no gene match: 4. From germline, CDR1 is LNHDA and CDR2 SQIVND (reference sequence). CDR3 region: CASSMTSGSLETQYF. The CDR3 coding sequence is TGTGCCAGTAGTATGACTAGCGGGAGTCTCGAGACCCAGTACTTC.

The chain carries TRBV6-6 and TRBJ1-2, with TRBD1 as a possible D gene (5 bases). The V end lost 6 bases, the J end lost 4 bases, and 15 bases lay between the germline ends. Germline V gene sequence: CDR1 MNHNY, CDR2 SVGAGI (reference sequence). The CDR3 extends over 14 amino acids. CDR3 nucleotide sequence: TGTGCCAGCAGCCCCACAGGTGTTAGCTATGGCTACACCTTC. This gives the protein CASSPTGVSYGYTF.

CDR3 protein: CASSPGWSPDEQFF. The CDR3 bases are TGTGCCAGCAGCCCCGGTTGGAGCCCGGATGAGCAGTTCTTC. The V and J genes are TRBV11-3 and TRBJ2-1; D remains unclear. Germline-derived CDR1 and CDR2 are SGHNT and YENEEA. This CDR3 has 14 residues. The V end lost 5 bases, the J end lost 8 bases, and 16 bases lay between the germline ends.

As DNA, the CDR3 is TGTGCCAGCAGCCCTACAGGGGGGACTGAAGCTTTCTTT. Protein sequence: CASSPTGGTEAFF. The V and J genes are TRBV7-8 and TRBJ1-1, with 8 nucleotides matching TRBD1. Germline-derived CDR1 and CDR2 are SGHVS and FQNEAQ. Trimming at V came to 5 bases and at J to 5 bases, leaving 4 bases not matched to a gene. The CDR3 extends over 13 amino acids.

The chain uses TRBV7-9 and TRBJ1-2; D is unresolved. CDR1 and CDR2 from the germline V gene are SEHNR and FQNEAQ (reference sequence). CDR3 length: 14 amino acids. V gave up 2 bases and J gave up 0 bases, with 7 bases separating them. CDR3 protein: CASSLHSTNYGYTF. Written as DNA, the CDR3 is TGTGCCAGCAGCTTACACAGTACTAACTATGGCTACACCTTC.

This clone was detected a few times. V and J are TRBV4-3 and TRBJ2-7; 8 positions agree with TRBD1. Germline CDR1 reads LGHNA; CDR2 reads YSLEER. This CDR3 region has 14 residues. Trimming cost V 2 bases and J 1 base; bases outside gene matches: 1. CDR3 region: CASSQRTGSYEQYF. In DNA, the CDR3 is TGCGCCAGCAGCCAACGGACAGGGTCCTACGAGCAGTACTTC.

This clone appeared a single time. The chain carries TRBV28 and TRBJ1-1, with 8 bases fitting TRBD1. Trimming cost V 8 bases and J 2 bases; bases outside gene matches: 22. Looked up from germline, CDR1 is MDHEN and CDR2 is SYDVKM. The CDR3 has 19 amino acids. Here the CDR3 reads CASQSVWADRGKNNTEAFF. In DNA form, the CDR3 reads TGTGCCAGCCAATCAGTTTGGGCCGACAGGGGTAAAAATAACACTGAAGCTTTCTTT.

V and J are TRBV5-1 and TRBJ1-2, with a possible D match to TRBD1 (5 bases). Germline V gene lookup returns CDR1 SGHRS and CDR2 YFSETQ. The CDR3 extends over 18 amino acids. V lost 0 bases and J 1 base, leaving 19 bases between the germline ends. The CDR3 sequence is CASSLEGSAASLNYGYTF. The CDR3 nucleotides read TGCGCCAGCAGCTTGGAGGGGTCGGCGGCATCCCTTAACTATGGCTACACCTTC.

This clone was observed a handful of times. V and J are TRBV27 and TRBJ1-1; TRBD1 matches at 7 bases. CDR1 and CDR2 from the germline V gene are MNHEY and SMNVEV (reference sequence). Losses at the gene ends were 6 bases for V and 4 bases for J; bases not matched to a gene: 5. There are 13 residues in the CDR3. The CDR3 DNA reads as TGTGCCAGCAGCCATGACAGGGTCACTGAAGCTTTCTTT. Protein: CASSHDRVTEAFF.

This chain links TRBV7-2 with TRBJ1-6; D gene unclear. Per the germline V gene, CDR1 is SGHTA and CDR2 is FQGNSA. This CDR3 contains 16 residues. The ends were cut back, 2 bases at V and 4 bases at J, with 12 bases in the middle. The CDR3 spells CASSLSGISYNSPLHF. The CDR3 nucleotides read TGTGCCAGCAGCTTAAGCGGTATATCGTATAATTCACCCCTCCACTTT.

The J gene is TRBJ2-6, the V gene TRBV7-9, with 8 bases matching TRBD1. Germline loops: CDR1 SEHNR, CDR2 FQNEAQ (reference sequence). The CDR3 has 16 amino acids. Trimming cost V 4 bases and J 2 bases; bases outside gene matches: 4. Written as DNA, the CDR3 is TGTGCCAGCAGCTCATTGACAGGGGCTGGGGCCAACGTCCTGACTTTC. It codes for CASSSLTGAGANVLTF.

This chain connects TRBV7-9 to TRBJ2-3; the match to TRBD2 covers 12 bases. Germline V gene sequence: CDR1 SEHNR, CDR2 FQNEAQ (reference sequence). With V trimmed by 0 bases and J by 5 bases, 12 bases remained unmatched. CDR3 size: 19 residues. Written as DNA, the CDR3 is TGTGCCAGCAGCTTAGCTCTCGGACTAGCGGGACGAGCGGAAGATACGCAGTATTTT. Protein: CASSLALGLAGRAEDTQYF.

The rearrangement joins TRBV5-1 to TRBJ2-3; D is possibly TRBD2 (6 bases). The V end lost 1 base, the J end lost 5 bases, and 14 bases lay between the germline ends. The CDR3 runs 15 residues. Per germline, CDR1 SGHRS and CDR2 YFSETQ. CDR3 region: CASSLFAGSIDTQYF. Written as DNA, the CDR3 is TGCGCCAGCAGCTTGTTCGCGGGATCAATAGATACGCAGTATTTT.

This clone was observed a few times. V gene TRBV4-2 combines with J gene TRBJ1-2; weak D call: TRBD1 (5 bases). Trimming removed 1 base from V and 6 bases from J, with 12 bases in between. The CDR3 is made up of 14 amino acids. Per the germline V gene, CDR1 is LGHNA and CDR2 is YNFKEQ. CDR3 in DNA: TGTGCCAGCAGCCAAGTGTCAGGGATGGATGGCTACACCTTC. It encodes CASSQVSGMDGYTF.

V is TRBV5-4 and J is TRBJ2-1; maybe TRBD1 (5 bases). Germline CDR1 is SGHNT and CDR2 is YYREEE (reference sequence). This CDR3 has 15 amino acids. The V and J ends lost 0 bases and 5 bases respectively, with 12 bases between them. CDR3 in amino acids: CASSLGGRGDNEQFF. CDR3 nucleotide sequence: TGTGCCAGCAGCTTGGGGGGAAGGGGCGACAATGAGCAGTTCTTC.

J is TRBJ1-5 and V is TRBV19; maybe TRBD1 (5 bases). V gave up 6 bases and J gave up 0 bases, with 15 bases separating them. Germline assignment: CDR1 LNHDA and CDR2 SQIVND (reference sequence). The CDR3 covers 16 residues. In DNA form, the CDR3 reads TGTGCCAGTAGCCCGACGGGGGGGTATAGCAATCAGCCCCAGCATTTT. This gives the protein CASSPTGGYSNQPQHF.

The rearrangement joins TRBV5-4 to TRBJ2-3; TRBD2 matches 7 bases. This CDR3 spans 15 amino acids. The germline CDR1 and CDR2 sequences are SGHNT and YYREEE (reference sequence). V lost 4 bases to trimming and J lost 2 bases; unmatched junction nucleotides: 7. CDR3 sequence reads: CASSAGTTNTDTQYF. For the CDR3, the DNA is TGTGCCAGCAGCGCCGGGACTACCAACACAGATACGCAGTATTTT.

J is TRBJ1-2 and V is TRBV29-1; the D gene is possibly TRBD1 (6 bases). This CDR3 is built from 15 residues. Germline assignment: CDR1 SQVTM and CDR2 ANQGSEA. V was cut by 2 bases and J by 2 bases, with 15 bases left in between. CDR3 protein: CSVETPGGGNYGYTF. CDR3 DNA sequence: TGCAGCGTTGAAACACCCGGTGGGGGCAACTATGGCTACACCTTC.

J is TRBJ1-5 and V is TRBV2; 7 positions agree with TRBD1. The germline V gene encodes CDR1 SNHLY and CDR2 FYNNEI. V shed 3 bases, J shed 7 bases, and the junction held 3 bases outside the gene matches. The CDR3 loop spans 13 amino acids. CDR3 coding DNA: TGTGCCAGCAGTGACTCAGGGGGGCAGCCCCAGCATTTT. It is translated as CASSDSGGQPQHF.

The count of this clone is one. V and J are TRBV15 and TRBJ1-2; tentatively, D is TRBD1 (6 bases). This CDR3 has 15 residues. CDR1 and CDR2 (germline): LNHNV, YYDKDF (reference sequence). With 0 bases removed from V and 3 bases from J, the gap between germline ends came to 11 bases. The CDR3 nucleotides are TGTGCCACCAGCAGAGATCGGACAGATTACTATGGCTACACCTTC. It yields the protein CATSRDRTDYYGYTF.

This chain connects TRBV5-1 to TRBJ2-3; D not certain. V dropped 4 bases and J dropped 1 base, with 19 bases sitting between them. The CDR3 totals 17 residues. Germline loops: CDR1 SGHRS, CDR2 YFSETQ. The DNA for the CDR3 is TGCGCCAGCAGCGACGACATGGGTGGTAAGGGCACAGATACGCAGTATTTT. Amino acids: CASSDDMGGKGTDTQYF. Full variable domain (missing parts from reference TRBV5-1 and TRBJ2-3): KAGVTQTPRYLIKTRGQQVTLSCSPISGHRSVSWYQQTPGQGLQFLFEYFSETQRNKGNFPGRFSGRQFSNSRSEMNVSTLELGDSALYLCASSDDMGGKGTDTQYFGPGTRLTVL.

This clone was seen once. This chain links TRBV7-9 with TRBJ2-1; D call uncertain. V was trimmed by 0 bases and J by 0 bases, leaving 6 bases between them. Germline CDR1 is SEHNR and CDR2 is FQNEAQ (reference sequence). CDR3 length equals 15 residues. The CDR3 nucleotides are TGTGCCAGCAGCTTAGCCAGCGTCTCCTACAATGAGCAGTTCTTC. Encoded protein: CASSLASVSYNEQFF.